These T cell receptor beta chains were read from a single sample in a study of cytomegalovirus exposure and HLA in healthy donors. Clones were read by immunoSEQ multiplex PCR, and TCRdb kept only the in-frame ones, dropping some. Of 200,000 to 300,000 clones in the sample, more than 75% were seen once. Material for sequencing was PBMCs. The source of these receptors is a young man in good health and CMV-seronegative. CDR3s include the opening cysteine and the closing phenylalanine or tryptophan. D genes are given only for firm matches. Clone size is given for some rows only: seen once, a few or many times, or a class if the clone is expanded.

abundance,v_gene,j_gene,d_gene,CDR3nt,CDR3aa
NA,TRBV2,TRBJ1-1,NA,TGTGCCAGCGGGTCCGGGGGTACTGAAGCTTTCTTT,CASGSGGTEAFF
NA,TRBV7-7,TRBJ2-2,NA,TGTGCTAGCAGCCCCGGGACATTGAGCGGGGAGCTGTTTTTT,CASSPGTLSGELFF
NA,TRBV5-1,TRBJ1-5,TRBD1,TGCGCCAGCAGCCCGGCGGGGACAGGGGGAAGTCAGCCCCAGCATTTT,CASSPAGTGGSQPQHF
NA,TRBV18,TRBJ2-7,NA,TGTGCCAGCTCACCCCGGGACAACGTTTACCACGAGCAGTACTTC,CASSPRDNVYHEQYF
NA,TRBV11-2,TRBJ2-7,NA,TGTGCCAGCAGCTCTCTTACAGGCTCCTACGAGCAGTACTTC,CASSSLTGSYEQYF
NA,TRBV7-2,TRBJ1-6,NA,TGTGCCAGCAGCTTGGGGAGCTCCTATAATTCACCCCTCCACTTT,CASSLGSSYNSPLHF
NA,TRBV19,TRBJ1-2,NA,TGTGCCAGTAGTTTAACCAGGGACTACGGCTATGGCTACACCTTC,CASSLTRDYGYGYTF
NA,TRBV7-8,TRBJ1-5,NA,TGTGCCAGCAGCCACAGGAATGGCTATCAGCCCCAGCATTTT,CASSHRNGYQPQHF
NA,TRBV7-8,TRBJ2-7,NA,TGTGCCAGCAGCTTCAGGGATTTATCCTACGAGCAGTACTTC,CASSFRDLSYEQYF
few,TRBV6-1,TRBJ1-2,NA,TGTGCCAGCGAGGCGGGTCGGGGCTACACCTTC,CASEAGRGYTF
NA,TRBV2,TRBJ1-5,NA,TGTGCCAGCAGACAGGAGTCCAATCAGCCCCAGCATTTT,CASRQESNQPQHF
NA,TRBV6-6,TRBJ2-1,NA,TGTGCCAGCAGTTACCCCGGGGGTAGCGTCGAGAATGAGCAGTTCTTC,CASSYPGGSVENEQFF
NA,TRBV7-8,TRBJ2-6,NA,TGTGCCAGCAGCTTAGTAGGAGGGAGCAATGGGGCCAACGTCCTGACTTTC,CASSLVGGSNGANVLTF
NA,TRBV28,TRBJ1-5,NA,TGTGCCAGCAGTTCGGCAGGGGAACATTATCAGCCCCAGCATTTT,CASSSAGEHYQPQHF
NA,TRBV7-2,TRBJ2-4,TRBD2,TGTGCCAGCAGCTTAAACGGGGGGGCCTCGAAAAACATTCAGTACTTC,CASSLNGGASKNIQYF
NA,TRBV11-2,TRBJ2-1,NA,TGTGCCAGCAGCCCTCCGGACAGCCACAATGAGCAGTTCTTC,CASSPPDSHNEQFF
NA,TRBV28,TRBJ1-6,NA,TGTGCCAGCACCCCGGCGGGTGGGGAGGGTAATTCACCCCTCCACTTT,CASTPAGGEGNSPLHF
NA,TRBV4-1,TRBJ2-4,TRBD2,TGCGCCAGCAGCCAAGATAGACTAGCGGGGGGGCGAAAGGCCAAAAACATTCAGTACTTC,CASSQDRLAGGRKAKNIQYF
few,TRBV7-2,TRBJ2-2,NA,TGTGCCAGCAGCTTAGCCCCGGGGGTCAGCACCGGGGAGCTGTTTTTT,CASSLAPGVSTGELFF
once,TRBV19,TRBJ1-2,TRBD1,TGTGCCAGTACCGCGACAGGGCTGAATGGCTACACCTTC,CASTATGLNGYTF
NA,TRBV7-8,TRBJ2-2,NA,TGTGCCAGCAGCTTATTAGAATCGACGAACACCGGGGAGCTGTTTTTT,CASSLLESTNTGELFF
NA,TRBV5-5,TRBJ1-4,NA,TGTGCCAGCAGCCGAAACCCGACAGCCACTAATGAAAAACTGTTTTTT,CASSRNPTATNEKLFF
NA,TRBV27,TRBJ2-1,TRBD1,TGTGCCAGCAGTTGGGACAGGGGCAATGAGCAGTTCTTC,CASSWDRGNEQFF
NA,TRBV25-1,TRBJ2-7,TRBD2,TGTGCCAGCAGTGAAAGCGGGGGCCTCTACGAGCAGTACTTC,CASSESGGLYEQYF
NA,TRBV4-1,TRBJ1-4,TRBD1,TGCGCCAGCAGCCCGCAGGGGGGATATCCAACTAATGAAAAACTGTTTTTT,CASSPQGGYPTNEKLFF
once,TRBV27,TRBJ2-3,NA,TGTGCCAGCAGTCCCGAAGTTTGGGGCTACACAGATACGCAGTATTTT,CASSPEVWGYTDTQYF
few,TRBV10-3,TRBJ2-7,TRBD1,TGTGCCATCAGTCCGGACAGGGGTAACGAGCAGTACTTC,CAISPDRGNEQYF
once,TRBV7-2,TRBJ2-2,TRBD1,TGTGCCAGCAGCCAGTCTCCAAGCCCGGGACAGGTTATCACCGGGGAGCTGTTTTTT,CASSQSPSPGQVITGELFF
NA,TRBV14,TRBJ1-1,TRBD1,TGTGCCAGCAGCCAAACGACAGGGGGCTATGCTTTCTTT,CASSQTTGGYAFF
NA,TRBV28,TRBJ2-5,NA,TGTGCCAGCAATTTGGGCAGGGTGGAGACCCAGTACTTC,CASNLGRVETQYF
NA,TRBV9,TRBJ1-2,NA,TGTGCCAGCAGCCCCACCCCGACAGACAACTATGGCTACACCTTC,CASSPTPTDNYGYTF
NA,TRBV7-2,TRBJ2-5,NA,TGTGCCAGCAGCTTAGCCGGGAGTGGTTCCAGAGGGACCCAGTACTTC,CASSLAGSGSRGTQYF
NA,TRBV7-2,TRBJ2-1,TRBD2,TGTGCCAGCAGCAATCTCGGACTAGCGGGTCGGAATGAGCAGTTCTTC,CASSNLGLAGRNEQFF
NA,TRBV6-6,TRBJ2-7,TRBD1,TGTGCCAGCAGGCTTCCGGGACAGGACTACGAGCAGTACTTC,CASRLPGQDYEQYF
NA,TRBV6-6,TRBJ1-2,NA,TGTGCCAGCAGTTACCCAGGGGACTATGGCTACACCTTC,CASSYPGDYGYTF
NA,TRBV5-1,TRBJ2-1,TRBD1,TGCGCCAGCAGCGAAGTGAACAGGGGAGCCTACAATGAGCAGTTCTTC,CASSEVNRGAYNEQFF
once,TRBV28,TRBJ2-7,TRBD2,TGTGCCAGCAGGGACCAGGGGACTAGCGGGCGGTACGAGCAGTACTTC,CASRDQGTSGRYEQYF
NA,TRBV28,TRBJ1-1,NA,TGTGCCAGCAAAGTACAGGGTGAAGCTTTCTTT,CASKVQGEAFF
NA,TRBV2,TRBJ1-2,TRBD1,TGTGCCAGCAGGGGACAGGGGGCAATTGGCTACACCTTC,CASRGQGAIGYTF
once,TRBV12-5,TRBJ2-7,NA,TGTGCTAGTGGTTTGGGCCTAGCTACCGAGCAGTACTTC,CASGLGLATEQYF
NA,TRBV6-5,TRBJ2-7,NA,TGTGCCAGCAGCGACCGGTGGAGCGAGCAGTACTTC,CASSDRWSEQYF
NA,TRBV27,TRBJ2-7,TRBD2,TGTGCCAGCAGTTTTAAGGCGGGAGAACGCGAGCAGTACTTC,CASSFKAGEREQYF
NA,TRBV4-1,TRBJ2-3,TRBD2,TGCGCCAGCAGCCAAGGGACTTGGGGGGGAGATACGCAGTATTTT,CASSQGTWGGDTQYF
NA,TRBV28,TRBJ2-7,NA,TGTGCCAGCTTAGATCTGAGGAGTTACGAGCAGTACTTC,CASLDLRSYEQYF
NA,TRBV27,TRBJ2-2,TRBD1,TGTGCCAGCAGTATATTGGGGACAGGGGCCCTCACCGGGGAGCTGTTTTTT,CASSILGTGALTGELFF
NA,TRBV5-1,TRBJ2-7,TRBD2,TGCGCCAGCAGGATGGGCGGGGGAACCTACGAGCAGTACTTC,CASRMGGGTYEQYF
NA,TRBV19,TRBJ2-7,NA,TGTGCCAGTAGTATCATGACAGGCTACGAGCAGTACTTC,CASSIMTGYEQYF
NA,TRBV4-1,TRBJ1-1,NA,TGCGCCAGCAGCCAAGGATTCCCGGTGAACACTGAAGCTTTCTTT,CASSQGFPVNTEAFF
NA,TRBV5-1,TRBJ2-7,NA,TGCGCCAGCAGCTTGTCTCTAGGAGGGGACGAGCAGTACTTC,CASSLSLGGDEQYF
NA,TRBV29-1,TRBJ2-7,TRBD2,TGCAGCGTCGGACTAGCAGCGTACGAGCAGTACTTC,CSVGLAAYEQYF
NA,TRBV2,TRBJ1-1,NA,TGTGCCAGCAGTGCCACAGGGAGGGACACTGAAGCTTTCTTT,CASSATGRDTEAFF
once,TRBV27,TRBJ2-1,TRBD2,TGTGCCAGCAGTGGTATGCTAGCGGGTTACAATGAGCAGTTCTTC,CASSGMLAGYNEQFF
NA,TRBV29-1,TRBJ2-1,NA,TGCAGCGTGGGGACCGGGAGTGGTGAGCAGTTCTTC,CSVGTGSGEQFF
NA,TRBV2,TRBJ2-2,TRBD2,TGTGCCAGCAGGAGGACTAGCGGGAGTATGGACACCGGGGAGCTGTTTTTT,CASRRTSGSMDTGELFF
NA,TRBV14,TRBJ2-7,NA,TGTGCCAGCAGCCCCCGAACCTACGGCGAGCAGTACTTC,CASSPRTYGEQYF